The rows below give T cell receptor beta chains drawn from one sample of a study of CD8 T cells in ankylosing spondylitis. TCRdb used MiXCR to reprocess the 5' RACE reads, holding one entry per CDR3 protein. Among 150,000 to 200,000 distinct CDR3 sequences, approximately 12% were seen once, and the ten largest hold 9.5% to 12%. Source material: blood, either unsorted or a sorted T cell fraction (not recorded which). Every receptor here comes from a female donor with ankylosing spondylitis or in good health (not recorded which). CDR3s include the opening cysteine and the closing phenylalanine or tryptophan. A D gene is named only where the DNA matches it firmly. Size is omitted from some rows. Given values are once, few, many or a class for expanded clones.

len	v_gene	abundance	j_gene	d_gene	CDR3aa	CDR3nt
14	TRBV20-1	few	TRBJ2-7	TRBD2	CSAREPSSGYEQYF	TGCAGTGCTAGAGAACCGTCTAGCGGTTACGAGCAGTACTTC
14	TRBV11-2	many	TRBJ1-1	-	CASSHLTGNTEAFF	TGTGCCAGCAGCCATCTGACAGGGAACACTGAAGCTTTCTTT
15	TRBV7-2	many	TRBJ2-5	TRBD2	CASKIAGMYQETQYF	TGTGCCAGCAAAATAGCGGGGATGTACCAAGAGACCCAGTACTTC
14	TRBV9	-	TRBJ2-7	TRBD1	CASSADRGWYEQYF	TGTGCCAGCAGCGCGGACAGGGGCTGGTACGAGCAGTACTTC
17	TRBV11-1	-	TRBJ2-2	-	CASSPLPGRGHTGELFF	TGTGCCAGCAGCCCCCTACCGGGGAGAGGGCACACCGGGGAGCTGTTTTTT
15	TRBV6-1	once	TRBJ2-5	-	CASSEAPRMRETQYF	TGTGCCAGCAGTGAAGCCCCAAGGATGCGGGAGACCCAGTACTTC
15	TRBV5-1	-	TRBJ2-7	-	CASSVRAGSSYEQYF	TGCGCCAGCAGCGTGAGGGCGGGAAGCTCCTACGAGCAGTACTTC
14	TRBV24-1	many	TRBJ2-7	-	CATSAGPYSYEQYF	TGTGCCACCAGCGCCGGGCCTTACTCCTACGAGCAGTACTTC
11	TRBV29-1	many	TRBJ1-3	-	CSVDRGNTIYF	TGCAGCGTTGACAGGGGAAACACCATATATTTT
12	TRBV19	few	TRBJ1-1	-	CASTMGNTEAFF	TGTGCCAGTACTATGGGGAACACTGAAGCTTTCTTT
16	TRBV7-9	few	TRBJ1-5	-	CASSSWVGAGNQPQHF	TGTGCCAGCAGCTCCTGGGTGGGGGCTGGCAATCAGCCCCAGCATTTT
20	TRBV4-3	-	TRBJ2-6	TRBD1	CASSRSPGQGTISGANVLTF	TGCGCCAGCAGCAGAAGTCCGGGACAGGGGACAATCTCTGGGGCCAACGTCCTGACTTTC
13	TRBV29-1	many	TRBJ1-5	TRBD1	CSVSGTDNQPQHF	TGCAGCGTCTCCGGGACAGACAATCAGCCCCAGCATTTT
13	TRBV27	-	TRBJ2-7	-	CASRASPGYEQYF	TGTGCCAGCAGAGCCAGCCCCGGCTACGAGCAGTACTTC
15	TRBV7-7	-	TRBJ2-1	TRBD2	CASSFGLAGVFEQFF	TGTGCTAGCAGCTTCGGGTTAGCGGGAGTTTTTGAGCAGTTCTTC
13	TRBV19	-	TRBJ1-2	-	CASSEHDGYGYTF	TGTGCCAGTAGTGAACATGACGGCTATGGCTACACCTTC
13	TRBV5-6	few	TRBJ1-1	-	CASRDRGGTEAFF	TGTGCCAGCAGGGACAGAGGGGGCACTGAAGCTTTCTTT
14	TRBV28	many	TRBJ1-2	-	CASSFGGSIYGYTF	TGTGCCAGCAGTTTCGGGGGCTCAATCTATGGCTACACCTTC
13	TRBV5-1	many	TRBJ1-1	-	CASSSNMNTEAFF	TGCGCCAGCAGCTCCAACATGAACACTGAAGCTTTCTTT
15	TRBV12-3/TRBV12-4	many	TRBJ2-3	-	CASKSGPRPTDTQYF	TGTGCCAGCAAAAGCGGGCCCCGCCCCACAGATACGCAGTATTTT
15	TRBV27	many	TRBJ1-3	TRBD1	CASSTTRGSGNTIYF	TGTGCCAGCAGCACAACCAGGGGGTCTGGAAACACCATATATTTT
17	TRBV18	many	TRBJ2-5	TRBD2	CASSPPGLAATQETQYF	TGTGCCAGCTCACCACCGGGACTAGCGGCGACGCAAGAGACCCAGTACTTC
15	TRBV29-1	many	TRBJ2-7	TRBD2	CSVVGTSGRRGEQYF	TGCAGCGTTGTTGGGACTAGCGGGAGGCGGGGCGAGCAGTACTTC
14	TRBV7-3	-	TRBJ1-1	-	CASSLQSGGTEAFF	TGTGCCAGCAGCTTACAGAGTGGGGGCACTGAAGCTTTCTTT
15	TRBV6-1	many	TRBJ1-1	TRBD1	CASSSPGEGAIEAFF	TGTGCCAGCAGCTCCCCCGGGGAGGGGGCGATTGAAGCTTTCTTT
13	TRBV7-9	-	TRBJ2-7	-	CASRHDGSYEQYF	TGTGCCAGCAGACATGACGGATCCTACGAGCAGTACTTC
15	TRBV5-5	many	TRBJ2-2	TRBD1	CASISRQGAAGELFF	TGTGCCAGCATCTCCCGACAGGGGGCTGCCGGGGAGCTGTTTTTT
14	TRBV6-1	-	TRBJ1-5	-	CASSGPTNNQPQHF	TGTGCCAGCAGTGGGCCAACCAACAATCAGCCCCAGCATTTT
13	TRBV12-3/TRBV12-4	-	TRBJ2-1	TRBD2	CASSNSGGGAQFF	TGTGCCAGCAGCAATAGCGGGGGGGGCGCGCAGTTCTTC
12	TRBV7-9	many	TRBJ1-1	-	CASSTGGTEAFF	TGTGCCAGCAGCACCGGTGGAACTGAAGCTTTCTTT
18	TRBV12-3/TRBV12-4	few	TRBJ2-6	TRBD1	CASSPLTGDSSGANVLTF	TGTGCCAGCAGTCCCTTGACAGGGGATAGCTCTGGGGCCAACGTCCTGACTTTC
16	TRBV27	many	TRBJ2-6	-	CSSWDKLYSGANVLTF	TGTTCGTCATGGGACAAACTATACTCTGGGGCCAACGTCCTGACTTTC
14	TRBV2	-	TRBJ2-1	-	CASSVGSSYNEQFF	TGTGCCAGCAGTGTCGGGTCCTCCTACAATGAGCAGTTCTTC
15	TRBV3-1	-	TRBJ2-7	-	CATSQTYRVGYEQYF	TGTGCCACCAGCCAAACCTACAGGGTGGGCTACGAGCAGTACTTC
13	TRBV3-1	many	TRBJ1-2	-	CASSQDGRTGYTF	TGTGCCAGCAGCCAAGATGGTAGGACTGGCTACACCTTC
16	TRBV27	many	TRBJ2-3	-	CASTSPASGGTDTQYF	TGTGCCAGCACCTCCCCGGCGAGTGGAGGCACAGATACGCAGTATTTT
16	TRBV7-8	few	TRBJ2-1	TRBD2	CASSLALAGGNNEQFF	TGTGCCAGCAGCTTAGCTCTAGCGGGAGGTAACAATGAGCAGTTCTTC
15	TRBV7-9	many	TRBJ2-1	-	CASSSGTRHWHEQFF	TGTGCCAGCAGCTCAGGCACTAGACACTGGCATGAGCAGTTCTTC
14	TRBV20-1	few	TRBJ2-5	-	CSAFELGGEETQYF	TGCAGCGCGTTTGAGTTAGGCGGGGAAGAGACCCAGTACTTC
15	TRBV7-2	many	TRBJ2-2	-	CASTRDRTDTGELFF	TGTGCCAGCACCCGAGACAGGACAGACACCGGGGAGCTGTTTTTT
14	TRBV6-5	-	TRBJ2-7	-	CASSYAAGAYEQYF	TGTGCCAGCAGTTACGCGGCAGGAGCCTACGAGCAGTACTTC
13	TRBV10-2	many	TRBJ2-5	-	CASRDSMVKTQYF	TGCGCCAGCAGGGATAGCATGGTCAAGACCCAGTACTTC